This TCR beta chain was sequenced during a study of shared clonotypes between healthy human individuals. In replicate PCRs of sorted subsets, roughly 210 ng DNA, 29,000 or so T cell genomes, was used. TCRdb's copy holds only in-frame clones and misses some; the assay was immunoSEQ multiplex PCR. The table has fewer than 1.8 million clones, less than 99% seen once. The germline CDR1 and CDR2 sequences are ENHRY and SYGVKD. V gave up 3 bases and J gave up 3 bases, with 9 bases separating them. The CDR3 totals 14 residues. This clone was seen only once. The chain joins TRBV10-3 to TRBJ2-4; D remains unclear. The sequenced sample consisted of naive CD4+ T cells sorted from blood. Sample subset: CD45RA+ positively selected. This sequence was found in a man aged 25 to 45 in good health. CDR3 amino acids: CAISDAEVKNIQYF. CDR3 coding DNA: TGTGCCATCAGTGATGCAGAGGTCAAAAACATTCAGTACTTC.